This entry lists 26 T cell receptor beta chains sequenced from one sample in a study of shared clonotypes between healthy human individuals (dated by TCRdb to 2019 to 2021). The library came from the immunoSEQ multiplex PCR assay. In TCRdb, the immuneACCESS table is reduced to in-frame sequences with V and J assigned. These tables do not hold every clone; where another copy was compared, an unresolved V gene accounts for under half, and the others remain unexplained. Here the sample has roughly 500,000 clones; around 85% occur a single time. The ten largest clones capture approximately 12% of the sample. Sequencing input: PBMCs. The source is a woman between 40 and 55 years old in good health. Some clones in this sample may be carry-over from other donors' samples.

Regarding this clone: The sample carries other DNA sequences with the same CDR3. This chain connects TRBV5-1 to TRBJ1-5; D is perhaps TRBD1 (6 bases). The V and J ends lost 4 bases and 4 bases respectively, with 15 bases between them. Germline CDR1 and CDR2: SGHRS and YFSETQ. There are 15 residues in the CDR3. DNA for the CDR3: TGCGCCAGCAGCCCGGGACAAGGGGCTAATCAGCCCCAGCATTTT. Residues: CASSPGQGANQPQHF.

This clone was seen only once. The CDR3 DNA follows: TGTGCCAGCAGCTTATTTCGGGCGGATGGCTACACCTTC. Amino acid sequence: CASSLFRADGYTF. This sequence joins TRBV7-9 and TRBJ1-2, with D unresolved. This CDR3 region has 13 residues. Trimming removed 2 bases from V and 6 bases from J, with 10 bases in between. Germline values: CDR1 SEHNR, CDR2 FQNEAQ (reference sequence).

V gene TRBV5-1 combines with J gene TRBJ2-5; D is possibly TRBD2 (6 bases). Germline lookup yields CDR1 SGHRS and CDR2 YFSETQ. Trimming shortened V by 6 bases and J by 2 bases, and 11 bases separated the two germline ends. The CDR3 has 13 amino acids. The CDR3 DNA sequence: TGCGCCAGCACCGGGAGTGGACAAGAGACCCAGTACTTC. Its translation is CASTGSGQETQYF.

CDR3 residues: CASSLFGGGNTIYF. The CDR3 DNA reads as TGTGCCAGCAGTTTATTTGGGGGGGGAAACACCATATATTTT. This chain joins TRBV28 and TRBJ1-3; D perhaps matches TRBD1 (5 bases). The CDR3 runs to 14 residues. Trimming shortened V by 1 base and J by 4 bases, and 8 bases separated the two germline ends. The V gene's germline CDR1 is MDHEN and CDR2 SYDVKM.

The V and J genes are TRBV5-1 and TRBJ2-6; unclear D gene. The germline CDR1 and CDR2 sequences are SGHRS and YFSETQ. V was shortened by 8 bases and J by 0 bases, with 9 bases between the two germline ends. There are 14 residues in the CDR3. The CDR3: CASRRNSGANVLTF. DNA for the CDR3: TGCGCCAGTCGACGAAACTCTGGGGCCAACGTCCTGACTTTC.

The rearrangement joins TRBV5-1 to TRBJ2-1, with TRBD1 matching 10 bases. J lost 7 bases, V lost 0 bases, and 7 bases had no gene match. CDR1 and CDR2 (germline): SGHRS, YFSETQ. This CDR3 is 16 amino acids long. CDR3 sequence (DNA): TGCGCCAGCAGCTTGGGACAGGGGGCGCCGCGGAATGAGCAGTTCTTC. Translating gives CASSLGQGAPRNEQFF.

The sample holds many counts of this clone. The CDR3 sequence: CASSPGGSNEQYF. The CDR3 DNA sequence: TGTGCCAGCAGTCCAGGGGGGTCGAACGAGCAGTACTTC. The chain couples TRBV25-1 to TRBJ2-5; TRBD1 is a possible D gene (7 bases). The J call may be faulty, since TRBJ2-7 better matches the DNA end. CDR3 size: 13 residues. Germline loops: CDR1 MGHDK, CDR2 SYGVNS.

V is TRBV7-2 and J is TRBJ1-3; D is ambiguous. Germline-derived CDR1 and CDR2 are SGHTA and FQGNSA. The CDR3 totals 16 residues. Trimming took off 5 bases at V and 0 bases at J, with 14 bases between the two ends. CDR3 nucleotides: TGTGCCAGCAGCGCTGCAGGTACCGTCTCTGGAAACACCATATATTTT. This encodes CASSAAGTVSGNTIYF.

The V gene is TRBV5-6, the J gene TRBJ2-5; D may be TRBD2 (5 bases). This CDR3 region has 14 residues. The germline V gene has CDR1 SGHDT and CDR2 YYEEEE. V dropped 2 bases and J dropped 5 bases, with 13 bases sitting between them. CDR3 nucleotide sequence: TGTGCCAGCAGCTTTGTAGGAGGAACGGAGACCCAGTACTTC. Translation gives CASSFVGGTETQYF.

This clone has a single count. V gene TRBV2 combines with J gene TRBJ2-7, with 8 bases matching TRBD1. The CDR3 runs to 15 residues. Germline CDR1 and CDR2: SNHLY and FYNNEI. Germline trimming cut 1 base from V and 0 bases from J; bases unmatched to any gene: 2. The DNA for the CDR3 is TGTGCCAGCAGTGAAGACAGGGGGGTCTCCTACGAGCAGTACTTC. Translated: CASSEDRGVSYEQYF.

The chain uses TRBV7-2 and TRBJ2-2; D might be TRBD1 or TRBD2, each matching 5 bases. V was cut by 5 bases and J by 4 bases, with 17 bases left in between. The germline gives CDR1 SGHTA, CDR2 FQGNSA. This CDR3 comprises 16 residues. Here the CDR3 DNA reads TGTGCCAGCAGCCCACTTCCCATGGGGGTCACCGGGGAGCTGTTTTTT. Translated: CASSPLPMGVTGELFF.

This clone was recorded at least ten times. This specimen includes other DNA sequences encoding the same CDR3. The V call is TRBV6-1, the J call TRBJ2-3; 10 bases fit TRBD2. Germline loops: CDR1 MNHNS, CDR2 SASEGT. The J segment lost 6 bases and the V segment lost 0 bases, leaving 15 bases of the junction unmatched. The CDR3 extends over 19 amino acids. CDR3 sequence: CASSEASRSGRAILDTQYF. The CDR3 DNA reads as TGTGCCAGCAGTGAAGCTTCTCGAAGCGGGAGGGCCATCTTGGATACGCAGTATTTT.

On this clone: This sequence is one base from a far larger clone and is likely a read error. V is TRBV6-6 and J is TRBJ1-2; weak D call: TRBD1 (5 bases). CDR1 and CDR2 (germline): MNHNY, SVGAGI (reference sequence). This CDR3 is built from 15 residues. The CDR3 loop is CASRSWDGWDYGYAF. In nucleotides, the CDR3 is TGTGCCAGCAGGTCTTGGGACGGATGGGACTATGGCTACGCCTTC.

The chain joins TRBV29-1 to TRBJ2-5; D uncertain. The CDR3 runs to 12 residues. V dropped 8 bases and J dropped 4 bases, with 14 bases sitting between them. Germline V lookup: CDR1 SQVTM, CDR2 ANQGSEA. The CDR3 loop is CSYRLMGETQYF. The CDR3 coding sequence is TGCAGCTACCGCCTGATGGGAGAGACCCAGTACTTC.

J is TRBJ2-2 and V is TRBV11-2; no firm D call. Germline CDR1 SGHAT, CDR2 FQNNGV. V dropped 2 bases and J dropped 7 bases, with 5 bases sitting between them. CDR3 length: 12 amino acids. CDR3 loop: CASSLPDGELFF. CDR3 nucleotides: TGTGCCAGCAGCTTACCTGACGGGGAGCTGTTTTTT.

The CDR3 nucleotides read TGTGCCAGCAGCAACCCTGGGACAGGGGGCGGATACGAGCAGTACTTC. Its translation: CASSNPGTGGGYEQYF. The chain employs TRBV28 and TRBJ2-7, with 12 bases aligning to TRBD1. Trimming removed 6 bases from V and 4 bases from J; junction bases left unmatched: 10. The CDR3 contains 16 residues. Germline-derived CDR1 and CDR2 are MDHEN and SYDVKM.

The chain has TRBV6-1 and TRBJ1-5; TRBD1 is a possible D gene (6 bases). CDR1 is MNHNS, CDR2 SASEGT, per germline. The CDR3 is made up of 16 amino acids. The germline V and J ends were trimmed by 2 bases and 5 bases, with 16 bases remaining between them. The CDR3 DNA reads TGTGCCAGCAGTGAATTGAGGCAGGGGCCACATCAGCCCCAGCATTTT. Its translation: CASSELRQGPHQPQHF.

A note on this clone: A far larger clone differs by one base, so this is likely a read error. Other DNA sequences in the sample encode the same CDR3. The chain couples TRBV29-1 to TRBJ2-7; D unresolved. Germline CDR1 reads SQVTM; CDR2 reads ANQGSEA. The CDR3 sequence is 12 residues long. V lost 4 bases and J lost 2, with 9 bases in between. CDR3 sequence: CSVGVGTYEQYF. DNA of the CDR3: TGCAGCGTTGGGGTTGGTACCTACGAGCAGTACTTC.

On this clone itself: With only one base between it and a far larger clone, this is likely a read error. At the DNA level, this CDR3 is encoded by other sequences in the same sample as well. The genes are TRBV7-7 and TRBJ2-2; 10 bases map to TRBD1. CDR1 is SSHAT and CDR2 is FNYEAQ in the germline V gene (reference sequence). This CDR3 has 14 residues. The CDR3 region is CAVERQGAGGELFF. The CDR3 coding sequence is TGTGCAGTAGAACGACAGGGGGCTGGCGGGGAGCTGTTTTTT.

This clone was found many times. The V gene is TRBV28, the J gene TRBJ2-5, with D possibly being TRBD2 (5 bases). In germline, CDR1 is MDHEN, CDR2 SYDVKM. The CDR3 covers 15 residues. Trimming cost V 6 bases and J 2 bases, with 16 bases left between them. The CDR3: CASRTSWGEQETQYF. Written as DNA, the CDR3 is TGTGCCAGCAGAACCTCCTGGGGAGAACAAGAGACCCAGTACTTC.

This sequence joins TRBV7-9 and TRBJ2-3; D not certain. The CDR3 is made up of 15 amino acids. The V end was cut by 1 base, the J end by 10 bases, with 18 bases between. Germline V lookup: CDR1 SEHNR, CDR2 FQNEAQ (reference sequence). CDR3 protein: CASSLGPVAGKAQYF. DNA for the CDR3: TGTGCCAGCAGCTTAGGACCGGTGGCCGGAAAAGCGCAGTATTTT. Complete variable domain (other parts from reference TRBV7-9 and TRBJ2-3): DTGVSQNPRHKITKRGQNVTFRCDPISEHNRLYWYRQTLGQGPEFLTYFQNEAQLEKSRLLSDRFSAERPKGSFSTLEIQRTEQGDSAMYLCASSLGPVAGKAQYFGPGTRLTVL.

The chain links TRBV4-2 to TRBJ2-7; 11 nucleotides match TRBD2. The V gene's germline CDR1 is LGHNA and CDR2 YNFKEQ. The CDR3 has 16 residues. With 0 bases clipped from V and 3 bases from J, the junction kept 4 bases outside the gene matches. CDR3 sequence (DNA): TGTGCCAGCAGCCAAGATAAACTAGCGGGAGTCTACGAGCAGTACTTC. It is translated as CASSQDKLAGVYEQYF.

Here the CDR3 DNA reads TGCAGCGTCGACCCTGGGGCGGGAGTTGGGGCCAACGTCCTGACTTTC. Its translation is CSVDPGAGVGANVLTF. The V call is TRBV29-1, the J call TRBJ2-6, with 7 bases lining up with TRBD2. This CDR3 is 16 amino acids long. The germline gives CDR1 SQVTM, CDR2 ANQGSEA. Trimming at V came to 6 bases and at J to 3 bases, leaving 11 bases not matched to a gene.

The J gene is TRBJ2-2, the V gene TRBV27, with 9 bases fitting TRBD2. This CDR3 is 17 amino acids long. CDR1 and CDR2 (germline): MNHEY, SMNVEV (reference sequence). V shed 4 bases, J shed 7 bases, and the junction held 13 bases outside the gene matches. The CDR3 coding sequence is TGTGCCAGCAGTTCCCCCTTGCGGGAGGGCCGAGGCGGGGAGCTGTTTTTT. It yields the protein CASSSPLREGRGGELFF.

In the case of this clone: A far larger clone is a single base away, which makes a read error likely. CDR3 residues: CAWSVGGYCYTF. In DNA form, the CDR3 reads TGTGCCTGGAGTGTAGGGGGTTATTGCTACACCTTC. This chain joins TRBV30 and TRBJ1-2, with a possible D match to TRBD1 (6 bases). The V gene lost 0 bases and the J gene lost 9 bases, with 11 bases spanning the gap. Germline V gene sequence: CDR1 GTSNPN, CDR2 SVGIG (reference sequence). The CDR3 runs to 12 residues. The full variable domain, rest sourced from reference TRBV30 and TRBJ1-2, is SQTIHQWPATLVQPVGSPLSLECTVEGTSNPNLYWYRQAAGRGLQLLFYSVGIGQISSEVPQNLSASRPQDRQFILSSKKLLLSDSGFYLCAWSVGGYCYTFGSGTRLTVV.

Concerning this clone: A far larger clone is only one base removed, so a read error is likely. The V and J genes are TRBV7-9 and TRBJ1-1; 7 bases match TRBD1. This CDR3 is 18 amino acids long. Germline CDR1 is SEHNR and CDR2 is FQNEAQ (reference sequence). The V segment lost 5 bases and the J segment 4 bases; nucleotides outside the gene matches: 19. The CDR3: CASSPPVVGQVMSTEAFF. The CDR3 DNA sequence: TGTGCCAGCAGCCCACCAGTAGTCGGACAGGTGATGAGCACTGAAGCTTTCTTT.